This T cell receptor beta chain was captured in a study of cytomegalovirus exposure and HLA in healthy donors. Across the study: Researchers found that roughly 80% of under 450 genotyped donors fell within the Caucasian-associated ancestry cluster. General study results and limits: A later analysis revealed that TCR association rates differed between HLA loci, peaking at DRB1 and bottoming out at HLA-C. Earlier analysis yielded a pattern in which most TCR beta V segments were productive about 87% or about 30% of the time.

A multiplex PCR was run with 60 Vbeta primers and 13 Jbeta primers. Measured with immunoSEQ multiplex PCR; TCRdb has only the in-frame clones, and not every one. Among about 160,000 clones listed, approximately 80% were seen once. Concerning this clone itself: The antigen remains undetermined.

The CDR3 extends over 15 amino acids. Germline V gene lookup returns CDR1 KGHSH and CDR2 LQKENI. V lost 5 bases to trimming and J lost 1 base, with 11 bases between them. The TCR originated in a man in his forties or fifties in good health and CMV-seropositive. Sequenced input: PBMCs. This chain connects TRBV18 to TRBJ2-2; D is unclear. The CDR3 loop is CASSLARLNTGELFF. In DNA form, the CDR3 reads TGTGCCAGCTCATTGGCTAGGTTGAACACCGGGGAGCTGTTTTTT.